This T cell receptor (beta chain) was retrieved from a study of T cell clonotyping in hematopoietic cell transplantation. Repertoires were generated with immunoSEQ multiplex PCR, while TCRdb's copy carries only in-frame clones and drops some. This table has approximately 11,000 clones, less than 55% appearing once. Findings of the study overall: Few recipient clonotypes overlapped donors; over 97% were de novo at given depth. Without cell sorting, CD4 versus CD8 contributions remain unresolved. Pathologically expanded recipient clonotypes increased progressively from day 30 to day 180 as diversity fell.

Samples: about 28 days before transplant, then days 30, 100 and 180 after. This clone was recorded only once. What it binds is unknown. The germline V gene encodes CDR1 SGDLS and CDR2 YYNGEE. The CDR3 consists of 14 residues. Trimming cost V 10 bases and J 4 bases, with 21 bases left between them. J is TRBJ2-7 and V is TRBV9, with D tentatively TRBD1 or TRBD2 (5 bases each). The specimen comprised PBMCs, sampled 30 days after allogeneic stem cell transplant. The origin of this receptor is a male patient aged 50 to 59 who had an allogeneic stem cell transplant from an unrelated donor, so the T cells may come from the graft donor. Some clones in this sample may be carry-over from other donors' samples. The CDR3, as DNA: TGTGCCCGCCGTGGGGGTCGGGGCGGGTACGAGCAGTACTTC. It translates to CARRGGRGGYEQYF.